The clone carrying this TCR beta chain has more than one count but fewer than ten. The antigen is undetermined. The sample is drawn from a study of T cells in Graves' hyperthyroidism and ophthalmopathy. Study-level findings and limits: In the blood, most expanded thyroid clonotypes above 0.001 appeared as well.

Regions amplified from RNA transcripts were the TCR beta CDR3 regions. Primed by the HTBI set, a first-round RT-PCR was run on the TCR CDR3. One entry per CDR3 protein results from TCRdb running MiXCR on the multiplex PCR reads. The sample holds 500,000 to 600,000 distinct CDR3 sequences; approximately 15% are singletons and the top ten take under 20%. Trimming stripped 0 bases from V and 10 bases from J, with 12 bases between. In germline, CDR1 is SEHNR, CDR2 FQNEAQ (reference sequence). CDR3 length equals 14 residues. Graves' hyperthyroidism is called stable when ophthalmopathy does not progress within 18 months.

The rearrangement links TRBV7-9 to TRBJ1-4, with D tentatively TRBD1 (5 bases). The sample comprised blood. The origin of this receptor is a woman between 18 and 30 years old with Graves' hyperthyroidism. The CDR3 DNA reads TGTGCCAGCAGCTTAGCGGCGACAGCGGGAAAACTGTTTTTT. Amino acid sequence: CASSLAATAGKLFF.